One sample yielded the 22 T cell receptor beta chains listed below, sequenced in a study of OX40 agonist ivuxolimab in advanced cancers. Clones were read by immunoSEQ multiplex PCR, and TCRdb kept only the in-frame ones, dropping some. The data show about 91,000 clones, with about 87% seen just once and roughly 4.5% held by the top ten. The source material was CD4+ or CD8+ T cells sorted from blood, sampled in a trial of the OX40 agonist ivuxolimab. The receptors derive from an adult with an advanced solid tumor such as melanoma, head and neck, liver or kidney cancer.

The chain joins TRBV9 to TRBJ2-2, with TRBD1 as a possible D gene (5 bases). Looked up from germline, CDR1 is SGDLS and CDR2 is YYNGEE. V dropped 3 bases and J dropped 6 bases, with 9 bases sitting between them. This CDR3 region has 13 residues. As DNA, the CDR3 is TGTGCCAGCAGCGGGGGCCCCTCCGGGGAGCTGTTTTTT. Translating gives CASSGGPSGELFF. The full variable domain, in which reference TRBV9 and TRBJ2-2 provide the parts outside the CDR3, is DSGVTQTPKHLITATGQRVTLRCSPRSGDLSVYWYQQSLDQGLQFLIQYYNGEERAKGNILERFSAQQFPDLHSELNLSSLELGDSALYFCASSGGPSGELFFGEGSRLTVL.

The gene calls are TRBV27 and TRBJ1-2; D possibly corresponds to TRBD1 (5 bases). V lost 5 bases to trimming and J lost 4 bases, with 14 bases between them. CDR1 MNHEY and CDR2 SMNVEV come from the germline V gene (reference sequence). This CDR3 is built from 14 residues. The CDR3 DNA is TGTGCCAGCAGTCCGAGGGGACGGAGCTATGGCTACACCTTC. Translation gives CASSPRGRSYGYTF.

V is TRBV7-9 and J is TRBJ1-5; the D is unclear. Trimming shortened V by 4 bases and J by 1 base, and 5 bases separated the two germline ends. Germline V CDR1 and CDR2: SEHNR, FQNEAQ (reference sequence). The CDR3 runs 13 residues. The DNA of the CDR3 is TGTGCCAGCAGCTATGACAGCAATCAGCCCCAGCATTTT. Translating it yields CASSYDSNQPQHF.

The chain combines TRBV5-1 with TRBJ2-3; TRBD2 matches at 9 bases. V shed 2 bases, J shed 2 bases, and the junction held 6 bases outside the gene matches. CDR1 and CDR2 (germline): SGHRS, YFSETQ. CDR3 length equals 16 residues. CDR3 in DNA: TGCGCCAGCAGCTTAATTCTAGCGGGATCCACAGATACGCAGTATTTT. It is translated as CASSLILAGSTDTQYF. The full variable domain, with the rest looked up from reference TRBV5-1 and TRBJ2-3, is KAGVTQTPRYLIKTRGQQVTLSCSPISGHRSVSWYQQTPGQGLQFLFEYFSETQRNKGNFPGRFSGRQFSNSRSEMNVSTLELGDSALYLCASSLILAGSTDTQYFGPGTRLTVL.

The V call is TRBV19, the J call TRBJ2-3; D is ambiguous. The length of the CDR3 is 13 residues. Germline V gene sequence: CDR1 LNHDA, CDR2 SQIVND (reference sequence). Between the trimmed V and J ends, which lost 5 bases and 4 bases, there was a span of 10 bases. The CDR3 reads CASSLAIPDTQYF. The CDR3 bases are TGTGCCAGTAGTCTGGCCATCCCAGATACGCAGTATTTT.

The chain uses TRBV5-4 and TRBJ1-1; D uncertain. The V gene lost 0 bases and the J gene lost 0 bases, with 15 bases spanning the gap. Germline V CDR1 and CDR2: SGHNT, YYREEE (reference sequence). The CDR3 is made up of 17 amino acids. CDR3 in DNA: TGTGCCAGCAGCTTGGCTGGGGTTAGAGCTATGAACACTGAAGCTTTCTTT. It codes for CASSLAGVRAMNTEAFF.

The chain uses TRBV7-3 and TRBJ2-3; TRBD1 might be the D (5 bases). V dropped 5 bases and J dropped 5 bases, with 14 bases sitting between them. Germline CDR1 SGHTA, CDR2 FQGTGA. This CDR3 is built from 14 residues. CDR3 in amino acids: CASSPGSSVDTQYF. The CDR3 DNA sequence: TGTGCCAGCAGCCCAGGGTCATCGGTAGATACGCAGTATTTT.

The chain couples TRBV30 to TRBJ2-3; the D is unclear. Germline CDR1 reads GTSNPN; CDR2 reads SVGIG (reference sequence). V shed 3 bases and J shed 6 bases, with 10 bases lying between them. The CDR3 consists of 12 residues. This CDR3 reads CAWSRGIDTQYF. CDR3 nucleotide sequence: TGTGCCTGGAGCCGAGGAATTGATACGCAGTATTTT.

This sequence joins TRBV27 and TRBJ1-5; 7 bases map to TRBD1. Germline V gives CDR1 MNHEY, CDR2 SMNVEV (reference sequence). The CDR3 has 14 residues. Losses at the gene ends were 11 bases for V and 7 bases for J; bases not matched to a gene: 14. CDR3 sequence reads: CASRRGGEEQPQHF. The CDR3, as DNA: TGTGCCTCACGGCGAGGGGGCGAGGAACAGCCCCAGCATTTT.

The V gene is TRBV7-2, the J gene TRBJ2-1, with 7 nucleotides matching TRBD2. From germline, CDR1 is SGHTA and CDR2 FQGNSA. V was pared by 5 bases and J by 6 bases, with 16 bases of the junction left unmatched. This CDR3 comprises 17 residues. Written as DNA, the CDR3 is TGTGCCAGCAGCGCCCCTGCCGGGCGGGAGAGGGGCAATGAGCAGTTCTTC. It encodes CASSAPAGRERGNEQFF.

The rearrangement joins TRBV7-2 to TRBJ2-3; D call uncertain. Germline-derived CDR1 and CDR2 are SGHTA and FQGNSA. With 5 bases removed from V and 2 bases from J, the gap between germline ends came to 5 bases. The CDR3 length is 12 residues. The CDR3 sequence: CASSPDTDTQYF. The CDR3 DNA follows: TGTGCCAGCAGCCCCGACACAGATACGCAGTATTTT.

In its sample, this clone was seen a few times. The V and J genes are TRBV5-1 and TRBJ2-3; tentative D call: TRBD1 (6 bases). This CDR3 contains 15 residues. Germline V CDR1 and CDR2: SGHRS, YFSETQ. Trimming shortened V by 4 bases and J by 6 bases, and 18 bases separated the two germline ends. The DNA for the CDR3 is TGCGCCAGCAGCCCCAGGGGAATAGAGAGGGATACGCAGTATTTT. Residues: CASSPRGIERDTQYF.

The chain joins TRBV19 to TRBJ1-2; a possible D gene is TRBD1 (5 bases). Trimming took off 5 bases at V and 4 bases at J, with 11 bases between the two ends. The germline V gene has CDR1 LNHDA and CDR2 SQIVND (reference sequence). CDR3 length: 13 amino acids. The DNA of the CDR3 is TGTGCCAGTAGTCCCCGACAGAGCTATGGCTACACCTTC. Translated: CASSPRQSYGYTF. Full variable domain (outside the CDR3, taken from reference TRBV19 and TRBJ1-2): DGGITQSPKYLFRKEGQNVTLSCEQNLNHDAMYWYRQDPGQGLRLIYYSQIVNDFQKGDIAEGYSVSREKKESFPLTVTSAQKNPTAFYLCASSPRQSYGYTFGSGTRLTVV.

The chain's CDR3 is CASSSRALNYGYTF. The CDR3 DNA reads as TGTGCCAGCAGCTCCCGGGCCCTTAACTATGGCTACACCTTC. The gene calls are TRBV7-9 and TRBJ1-2; D not certain. V was cut by 4 bases and J by 1 base, with 10 bases left in between. The germline CDR1 and CDR2 sequences are SEHNR and FQNEAQ (reference sequence). CDR3 length: 14 amino acids.

This chain links TRBV5-1 with TRBJ2-1; TRBD2 agrees at 13 bases. V was clipped by 4 bases and J by 6 bases; unmatched bases: 4. CDR3 length: 15 residues. The germline CDR1 and CDR2 sequences are SGHRS and YFSETQ. This chain's CDR3 is CASSPGLAGVNEQFF. The CDR3 DNA follows: TGCGCCAGCAGCCCTGGACTAGCGGGAGTCAATGAGCAGTTCTTC. Drawing the rest from reference TRBV5-1 and TRBJ2-1, the complete variable domain is KAGVTQTPRYLIKTRGQQVTLSCSPISGHRSVSWYQQTPGQGLQFLFEYFSETQRNKGNFPGRFSGRQFSNSRSEMNVSTLELGDSALYLCASSPGLAGVNEQFFGPGTRLTVL.

This chain links TRBV28 with TRBJ1-6; TRBD1 might be the D (5 bases). Germline CDR1 reads MDHEN; CDR2 reads SYDVKM. The V and J ends lost 6 bases and 10 bases respectively, with 19 bases between them. CDR3 length equals 15 residues. The CDR3 spells CASSPDGHRSSPLHF. CDR3 coding DNA: TGTGCCAGCAGCCCGGACGGGCACAGGTCGTCACCCCTCCACTTT.

This rearrangement joins TRBV28 to TRBJ2-7; the match to TRBD2 covers 13 bases. Per germline, CDR1 MDHEN and CDR2 SYDVKM. Losses at the gene ends were 3 bases for V and 3 bases for J; bases not matched to a gene: 11. This CDR3 comprises 18 residues. In nucleotides, the CDR3 is TGTGCCAGCAGTTTTGTCGGACTAGCGGGAGCGGTCGGCTACGAGCAGTACTTC. This codes for CASSFVGLAGAVGYEQYF.

This clone turned up a few times. The rearrangement links TRBV6-6 to TRBJ1-1; D is perhaps TRBD1 (6 bases). The V gene's germline CDR1 is MNHNY and CDR2 SVGAGI (reference sequence). This CDR3 comprises 15 residues. V was pared by 0 bases and J by 5 bases, with 13 bases between. Written as DNA, the CDR3 is TGTGCCAGCAGTTACTCGACGGGGGCGGGAACTGAAGCTTTCTTT. As protein: CASSYSTGAGTEAFF.

The CDR3 spells CASSSLAGAKYNEQFF. In DNA form, the CDR3 reads TGTGCCAGCAGCTCCTTAGCGGGAGCAAAGTACAATGAGCAGTTCTTC. The chain joins TRBV11-3 to TRBJ2-1; 9 bases agree with TRBD2. V dropped 4 bases and J dropped 4; count of bases not matched to a gene: 8. Germline V gene data show CDR1 as SGHNT and CDR2 as YENEEA. This CDR3 is built from 16 residues.

This chain joins TRBV7-2 and TRBJ1-5; D not certain. CDR1 SGHTA and CDR2 FQGNSA come from the germline V gene. The CDR3 runs to 14 residues. V dropped 2 bases and J dropped 0 bases, with 5 bases sitting between them. The CDR3 coding sequence is TGTGCCAGCAGCTTAAGGTCTAGCAATCAGCCCCAGCATTTT. Translated: CASSLRSSNQPQHF. Supplemented by reference TRBV7-2 and TRBJ1-5, the full variable domain reads GAGVSQSPSNKVTEKGKDVELRCDPISGHTALYWYRQSLGQGLEFLIYFQGNSAPDKSGLPSDRFSAERTGGSVSTLTIQRTQQEDSAVYLCASSLRSSNQPQHFGDGTRLSIL.

This clone has more than one count but fewer than ten. The chain couples TRBV28 to TRBJ1-5; unclear D gene. V was pared by 6 bases and J by 0 bases, with 18 bases between. Germline CDR1 MDHEN, CDR2 SYDVKM. The CDR3 is made up of 17 amino acids. DNA of the CDR3: TGTGCCAGCAGCCGCCGGGCCGGTTCCTATAGCAATCAGCCCCAGCATTTT. Its protein is CASSRRAGSYSNQPQHF.

V usage is TRBV7-8 and J usage is TRBJ1-5; 10 bases align to TRBD1. Germline assignment: CDR1 SGHVS and CDR2 FQNEAQ. V lost 5 bases to trimming and J lost 6 bases; unmatched junction nucleotides: 10. CDR3 length: 16 amino acids. CDR3 loop: CASSAERDRGGQPQHF. CDR3 DNA sequence: TGTGCCAGCAGCGCGGAAAGGGACAGGGGAGGTCAGCCCCAGCATTTT.